The 16 T cell receptor beta chains below come from one sample, sequenced in a study of CD8 T cells in ankylosing spondylitis. Study conclusions and caveats: The study identified a TCR beta motif of roughly eight highly homologous variants that appeared characteristic of ankylosing spondylitis blood.

These TCRs are of unknown antigen specificity. MiXCR, applied by TCRdb to the 5' RACE reads, yields one record per CDR3 protein. This table holds more than 650,000 distinct CDR3 sequences, about 11% found once. The sequencing input was blood, either unsorted or a sorted T cell fraction (not recorded which). Receptor source: a male donor with ankylosing spondylitis.

The chain uses TRBV20-1 and TRBJ2-7, with 7 bases that match TRBD1. The CDR3 runs to 15 residues. V dropped 5 bases and J dropped 2; count of bases not matched to a gene: 12. The germline V gene has CDR1 DFQATT and CDR2 SNEGSKA (reference sequence). CDR3 coding DNA: TGCAGTGCTGTACCTCCGGGACAGAGTCCCTACGAGCAGTACTTC. This encodes CSAVPPGQSPYEQYF.

The rearrangement joins TRBV10-3 to TRBJ2-7, with D perhaps assigned TRBD1 or TRBD2 (6 bases each). V shed 11 bases and J shed 6 bases, with 23 bases lying between them. The CDR3 has 14 residues. Germline-derived CDR1 and CDR2 are ENHRY and SYGVKD. CDR3 coding DNA: TGTGCCGTCACTGCGACAGGTCGGGGAGGCGAGCAGTACTTC. Its translation: CAVTATGRGGEQYF.

CDR3 protein: CASSPIPGTGAGEQYF. CDR3 nucleotide sequence: TGTGCCAGCAGCCCCATCCCCGGGACAGGGGCTGGCGAGCAGTACTTC. The V and J genes are TRBV7-2 and TRBJ2-7, with 10 nucleotides matching TRBD1. J gave up 6 bases and V 5 bases, and 13 bases lay outside the gene matches. The CDR3 length is 16 residues. Germline V CDR1 and CDR2: SGHTA, FQGNSA.

This chain links TRBV19 with TRBJ2-7; 7 bases map to TRBD2. This CDR3 has 14 residues. Germline lookup yields CDR1 LNHDA and CDR2 SQIVND (reference sequence). V was pared by 6 bases and J by 2 bases, with 7 bases of the junction left unmatched. The CDR3 DNA is TGTGCCAGTAGCTTTACTAGCGCCGCCTACGAGCAGTACTTC. It encodes CASSFTSAAYEQYF.

The gene calls are TRBV12-3 or TRBV12-4 and TRBJ1-1; 11 bases are a match to TRBD1. After removal of 6 bases from V and 10 bases from J, the junction contained 7 bases not matched to a gene. The CDR3 sequence is 13 residues long. The CDR3 is CASSPGTGGSAFF. The CDR3 DNA follows: TGTGCCAGCAGCCCGGGGACAGGGGGATCAGCTTTCTTT.

This sequence joins TRBV5-1 and TRBJ2-5, with D unclear. The CDR3 runs to 14 residues. The V gene's germline CDR1 is SGHRS and CDR2 YFSETQ. The V gene lost 2 bases and the J gene lost 3 bases, with 11 bases spanning the gap. The DNA of the CDR3 is TGCGCCAGCAGCTTAAACGGGCTGGAAGAGACCCAGTACTTC. Amino acids: CASSLNGLEETQYF.

This clonotype appeared a few times. The V gene is TRBV20-1, the J gene TRBJ1-1; D is uncertain. V was cut by 8 bases and J by 8 bases, with 18 bases left in between. This CDR3 is 12 amino acids long. Germline V gene sequence: CDR1 DFQATT, CDR2 SNEGSKA (reference sequence). Here the CDR3 reads CSNEEWLEEAFF. CDR3 sequence (DNA): TGCAGTAACGAAGAATGGCTCGAAGAAGCTTTCTTT.

This clonotype was recorded at least ten times. The J gene is TRBJ2-2, the V gene TRBV5-6; 12 bases line up with TRBD2. V was pared by 4 bases and J by 4 bases, with 2 bases of the junction left unmatched. Germline CDR1 SGHDT, CDR2 YYEEEE. The CDR3 extends over 15 amino acids. CDR3 sequence reads: CASSELAGGTGELFF. CDR3 DNA sequence: TGTGCCAGCAGCGAACTAGCGGGGGGCACCGGGGAGCTGTTTTTT.

The chain carries TRBV29-1 and TRBJ2-1; no reliable D call. Germline CDR1 is SQVTM and CDR2 is ANQGSEA. The V end lost 2 bases, the J end lost 9 bases, and 17 bases lay between the germline ends. The CDR3 sequence is 14 residues long. CDR3 in DNA: TGCAGCGTTGAATATCCAGCTAGAATTGGTGAGCAGTTCTTC. Translation gives CSVEYPARIGEQFF.

CDR3 region: CASSLASGTSGLLYNEQFF. CDR3 DNA: TGTGCCAGCAGCTTAGCGTCCGGGACTAGCGGGCTACTTTACAATGAGCAGTTCTTC. The chain links TRBV7-2 to TRBJ2-1, with 12 positions matching TRBD2. J gave up 4 bases and V 0 bases, and 10 bases lay outside the gene matches. The CDR3 loop spans 19 amino acids. Germline-derived CDR1 and CDR2 are SGHTA and FQGNSA.

This clonotype was seen a handful of times. This chain uses TRBV20-1 with TRBJ2-1, with D tentatively TRBD2 (6 bases). The length of the CDR3 is 13 residues. Germline loops: CDR1 DFQATT, CDR2 SNEGSKA (reference sequence). V lost 3 bases, J lost 5 bases, and 11 bases lay in between. CDR3 residues: CSASPSANNEQFF. DNA of the CDR3: TGCAGTGCTAGCCCTAGCGCCAACAATGAGCAGTTCTTC.

The chain combines TRBV20-1 with TRBJ2-3; TRBD1 matches 10 bases. CDR3 size: 17 residues. J gave up 0 bases and V 3 bases, and 9 bases lay outside the gene matches. Per germline, CDR1 DFQATT and CDR2 SNEGSKA (reference sequence). The CDR3: CSASWTGGKRSTDTQYF. As DNA, the CDR3 is TGCAGTGCTAGTTGGACAGGGGGTAAGAGGAGCACAGATACGCAGTATTTT.

V and J are TRBV20-1 and TRBJ2-3, with TRBD2 as a possible D gene (5 bases). The V and J ends lost 8 bases and 3 bases respectively, with 15 bases between them. Germline V gives CDR1 DFQATT, CDR2 SNEGSKA (reference sequence). The CDR3 spans 13 residues. CDR3 sequence (DNA): TGCAGTCCCAAGGAGGATGCGACAGATACGCAGTATTTT. Its translation: CSPKEDATDTQYF.

This clonotype turned up a few times. The J gene is TRBJ2-2, the V gene TRBV18, with 8 bases lining up with TRBD2. V was pared by 5 bases and J by 0 bases, with 5 bases of the junction left unmatched. CDR3 length equals 16 residues. Germline V gene data show CDR1 as KGHSH and CDR2 as LQKENI. In DNA, the CDR3 is TGTGCCAGCTCAGCACTAGCGGCGCCGAACACCGGGGAGCTGTTTTTT. This translates into CASSALAAPNTGELFF.

The CDR3 DNA sequence: TGTGCCAGCCTTCGCGGGGGAGGTCAAGAGACCCAGTACTTC. Translating gives CASLRGGGQETQYF. The V call is TRBV5-5, the J call TRBJ2-5; 7 bases are shared with TRBD2. V was clipped by 7 bases and J by 2 bases; unmatched bases: 8. Germline lookup yields CDR1 SGHKS and CDR2 YYEKEE (reference sequence). The CDR3 is 14 residues long.

V usage is TRBV9 and J usage is TRBJ2-3, with D hard to call. CDR1 is SGDLS and CDR2 is YYNGEE in the germline V gene. V was pared by 0 bases and J by 2 bases, with 7 bases between. This CDR3 comprises 14 residues. The CDR3 region has the DNA TGTGCCAGCAGCGTAGGGACGGTCACAGATACGCAGTATTTT. Translation gives CASSVGTVTDTQYF.